This TCR beta chain was identified during a study of graft-versus-host responses after intestinal transplantation. Broader study findings: Allografts from individuals with graft-donor T cell macrochimerism displayed high graft-versus-host to host-versus-graft clonal ratios.

Remarks on this clone: The antigen remains undetermined.

Using immunoSEQ multiplex PCR, the repertoire was profiled, and TCRdb retains in-frame clones only, with some absent. The table shows roughly 36,000 clones, with about 95% occurring only once. The CDR3 runs 15 residues. V dropped 6 bases and J dropped 2; count of bases not matched to a gene: 8. Germline V CDR1 and CDR2: LNHDA, SQIVND (reference sequence). This clonotype was obtained from a human donor who was the organ donor for an intestinal transplant. Source: unstimulated CD8+ T cells sorted from spleen or lymph node cells, taken before transplant. The rearrangement uses TRBV19 and TRBJ2-7; 9 nucleotides match TRBD1. In DNA form, the CDR3 reads TGTGCCAGTAGCCCCTCGGGGACAGGGCCCTACGAGCAGTACTTC. Its translation: CASSPSGTGPYEQYF.